These 10 T cell receptor beta chains came from one sample sequenced in a study of T cell repertoires in cytomegalovirus infection. TCRdb used MiXCR to reprocess the reads, holding one entry per CDR3 protein. The sample lists 490,000 or so distinct CDR3 sequences; approximately 10% were seen once. Sequenced sample: PBMCs. The receptors originated from a human donor in good health (CMV status not recorded). Some clones in this sample may be carry-over from other donors' samples.

This clonotype was seen at least ten times. The V gene is TRBV10-3, the J gene TRBJ1-2; a weak D match, TRBD1 (6 bases). This CDR3 is built from 15 residues. Trimming took 0 bases from V and 8 from J, leaving 16 bases between them. Per the germline V gene, CDR1 is ENHRY and CDR2 is SYGVKD. The CDR3 here is CAISESGQGKEGYTF. CDR3 in DNA: TGTGCCATCAGTGAGTCAGGCCAGGGGAAGGAAGGCTACACCTTC.

There are many counts of this clonotype. The chain recombines TRBV5-4 with TRBJ2-1; 12 bases line up with TRBD2. The V gene end was trimmed by 4 bases and the J gene end by 5 bases; junction bases not matched to a gene: 7. The CDR3 has 16 residues. CDR1 SGHNT and CDR2 YYREEE come from the germline V gene (reference sequence). CDR3 sequence (DNA): TGTGCCAGCAGCGGGACGACTAGCGGGAGAAACAATGAGCAGTTCTTC. Translated, it gives CASSGTTSGRNNEQFF.

The chain recombines TRBV27 with TRBJ1-6; D possibly corresponds to TRBD1 (6 bases). In germline, CDR1 is MNHEY, CDR2 SMNVEV (reference sequence). The CDR3 runs to 16 residues. The V end lost 3 bases, the J end lost 7 bases, and 16 bases lay between the germline ends. CDR3 protein: CASSFQGPGFNSPLHF. CDR3 nucleotide sequence: TGTGCCAGCAGTTTCCAGGGGCCAGGGTTCAATTCACCCCTCCACTTT.

This clonotype was counted a few times. V usage is TRBV10-3 and J usage is TRBJ1-1, with D possibly TRBD1 on 5 matching bases. V lost 5 bases and J 5 bases, leaving 12 bases between the germline ends. The germline gives CDR1 ENHRY, CDR2 SYGVKD. The CDR3 spans 13 residues. CDR3 nucleotides: TGTGCCATCAGTCCCGTCAGGGATACTGAAGCTTTCTTT. The encoded protein is CAISPVRDTEAFF.

A word on this clonotype: This may stem from a read error, because a much larger clone lies one nucleotide away. J is TRBJ1-1 and V is TRBV7-3; 7 nucleotides match TRBD1. The CDR3 sequence is 14 residues long. CDR1 SGHTA and CDR2 FQGTGA come from the germline V gene. V lost 7 bases, J lost 0 bases, and 5 bases stayed unmatched. CDR3 residues: CASKEGQLNTEAFF. The CDR3 DNA is TGTGCCAGCAAGGAGGGACAGCTGAACACTGAAGCTTTCTTT. The full variable domain, rest sourced from reference TRBV7-3 and TRBJ1-1, is GAGVSQTPSNKVTEKGKYVELRCDPISGHTALYWYRQSLGQGPEFLIYFQGTGAADDSGLPNDRFFAVRPEGSVSTLKIQRTERGDSAVYLCASKEGQLNTEAFFGQGTRLTVV.

The chain combines TRBV9 with TRBJ1-2; D is uncertain. This CDR3 contains 13 residues. Germline CDR1 reads SGDLS; CDR2 reads YYNGEE. The ends were cut back, 0 bases at V and 4 bases at J, with 7 bases in the middle. Here the CDR3 reads CASSVEIGYGYTF. Written as DNA, the CDR3 is TGTGCCAGCAGCGTAGAAATTGGCTATGGCTACACCTTC.

This clonotype was picked up many times. V and J are TRBV5-6 and TRBJ1-2; possible D gene TRBD1, 5 bases. The CDR3 sequence is 11 residues long. CDR1 and CDR2 (germline): SGHDT, YYEEEE. Trimming shortened V by 4 bases and J by 8 bases, and 9 bases separated the two germline ends. The CDR3 region is CASSRDVGYTF. CDR3 in DNA: TGTGCCAGCAGCCGGGACGTCGGCTACACCTTC.

This clonotype was picked up many times. This rearrangement joins TRBV7-2 to TRBJ1-1; 11 bases agree with TRBD1. The V segment lost 6 bases and the J segment 7 bases; nucleotides outside the gene matches: 4. This CDR3 is built from 13 residues. Per the germline V gene, CDR1 is SGHTA and CDR2 is FQGNSA. CDR3 residues: CASRIGTGGEAFF. The CDR3 bases are TGTGCCAGCAGAATCGGGACAGGGGGTGAAGCTTTCTTT. The whole variable domain, filled in from reference TRBV7-2 and TRBJ1-1, reads GAGVSQSPSNKVTEKGKDVELRCDPISGHTALYWYRQSLGQGLEFLIYFQGNSAPDKSGLPSDRFSAERTGGSVSTLTIQRTQQEDSAVYLCASRIGTGGEAFFGQGTRLTVV.

This clonotype was recorded at least ten times. The V gene is TRBV12-3 or TRBV12-4, the J gene TRBJ2-1, with 10 nucleotides matching TRBD2. The CDR3 is 17 residues long. V gave up 6 bases and J gave up 7 bases; unmatched junction bases: 15. CDR3 loop: CASSFYLTSGATNEQFF. CDR3 coding DNA: TGTGCCAGCAGCTTTTACCTCACTAGCGGGGCTACGAATGAGCAGTTCTTC.

There are a few counts of this clonotype. CDR3 DNA sequence: TGTGCCAGTAGTATAGCGATCGGAGGTGAGGACACTGAAGCTTTCTTT. Its translation is CASSIAIGGEDTEAFF. The chain uses TRBV19 and TRBJ1-1; no reliable D call. CDR3 size: 16 residues. Trimming left V 1 base short and J 3 bases short, with 15 bases between. Germline V gene data show CDR1 as LNHDA and CDR2 as SQIVND (reference sequence).